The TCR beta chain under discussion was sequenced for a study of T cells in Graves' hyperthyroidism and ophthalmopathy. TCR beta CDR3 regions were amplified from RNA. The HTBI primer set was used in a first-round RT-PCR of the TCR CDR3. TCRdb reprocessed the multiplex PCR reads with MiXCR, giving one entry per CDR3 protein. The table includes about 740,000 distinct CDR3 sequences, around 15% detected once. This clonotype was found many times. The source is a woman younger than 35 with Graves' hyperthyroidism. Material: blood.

The CDR3 DNA follows: TGTGCCAGCACTAGCGGGAGTGCTGAGACCCAGTACTTC. Amino acids: CASTSGSAETQYF. This chain joins TRBV7-6 and TRBJ2-5, with 10 positions matching TRBD2. The J segment lost 5 bases and the V segment lost 7 bases, leaving 4 bases of the junction unmatched. The CDR3 totals 13 residues. The germline gives CDR1 SGHVS, CDR2 FNYEAQ.